This entry is about one TCR beta chain. This sample was included in a study of shared clonotypes between healthy human individuals. This table comes from immunoSEQ multiplex PCR, and its TCRdb copy is limited to in-frame clones, with some not included. The table lists nearly 1,000,000 clones, roughly 72% of them singletons. CD4+ cells were split into CD45RA+ naive and CD45RA-negative memory subsets. The CDR3 is made up of 15 amino acids. Trimming left V 4 bases short and J 3 bases short, with 13 bases between. Germline assignment: CDR1 SGHNT and CDR2 YYREEE (reference sequence). The clonotype comes from a man aged 18-30 years in good health. The specimen sequenced was memory CD4+ T cells sorted from blood. The subset: CD45RA-negative fraction. The V gene is TRBV5-4, the J gene TRBJ2-2, with D unclear. This CDR3 reads CASSPGGLYTGELFF. Written as DNA, the CDR3 is TGTGCCAGCAGCCCGGGCGGTTTATACACCGGGGAGCTGTTTTTT.